These 15 T cell receptor beta chains were sequenced from one sample in a study of T cells in Graves' hyperthyroidism and ophthalmopathy. Amplification of TCR beta CDR3 regions was performed using RNA transcripts as template. Primed by the HTBI set, a first-round RT-PCR was run on the TCR CDR3. TCRdb processed the multiplex PCR reads anew with MiXCR; each CDR3 protein has one entry. The data show a few hundred thousand distinct CDR3 sequences, approximately 44% seen once. Source material: peripheral blood or thyroid tissue (not recorded which). The receptors were gathered from a woman younger than 30 with Graves' hyperthyroidism.

The V call is TRBV12-3 or TRBV12-4, the J call TRBJ1-5, with 9 bases lining up with TRBD1. This CDR3 is 15 amino acids long. V dropped 5 bases and J dropped 4; count of bases not matched to a gene: 6. The CDR3 loop is CASSEEGQGNQPQHF. The CDR3 DNA sequence: TGTGCCAGCAGTGAAGAGGGACAGGGTAATCAGCCCCAGCATTTT.

CDR3 bases: TGTGCCAGCAGCCAATTTGCAGGAAACACCATATATTTT. Translation: CASSQFAGNTIYF. J is TRBJ1-3 and V is TRBV4-2; unclear D gene. The germline V gene has CDR1 LGHNA and CDR2 YNFKEQ. The V gene lost 2 bases and the J gene lost 4 bases, with 6 bases spanning the gap. The CDR3 sequence is 13 residues long.

V is TRBV10-3 and J is TRBJ1-1, with D possibly matching TRBD1 (5 bases). Looked up from germline, CDR1 is ENHRY and CDR2 is SYGVKD. This CDR3 contains 16 residues. V was cut by 5 bases and J by 0 bases, with 16 bases left in between. The CDR3 region is CAISLLQVTLNTEAFF. The CDR3 DNA is TGTGCCATCAGTCTTCTACAGGTGACTCTGAACACTGAAGCTTTCTTT.

The rearrangement links TRBV30 to TRBJ1-2; D gene unclear. Germline CDR1 and CDR2: GTSNPN and SVGIG (reference sequence). V lost 3 bases to trimming and J lost 7 bases, with 21 bases between them. The CDR3 loop spans 15 amino acids. This chain's CDR3 is CAWSLWELGGFGYTF. CDR3 bases: TGTGCCTGGAGCCTATGGGAGTTAGGTGGTTTTGGCTACACCTTC.

The chain couples TRBV19 to TRBJ2-5, with 10 nucleotides matching TRBD1. CDR1 is LNHDA and CDR2 is SQIVND in the germline V gene (reference sequence). This CDR3 has 14 amino acids. The J segment lost 5 bases and the V segment lost 5 bases, leaving 5 bases of the junction unmatched. The CDR3 coding sequence is TGTGCCAGTAGTTACAGACAGGGGGCGGAGACCCAGTACTTC. As protein: CASSYRQGAETQYF.

The rearrangement joins TRBV12-3 or TRBV12-4 to TRBJ2-7, with 7 bases identical to TRBD2. The CDR3 is 13 residues long. The trim removed 5 bases at V and 7 bases at J, leaving 8 bases unmatched. In nucleotides, the CDR3 is TGTGCCAGCAGTACCGGACTAGGGAATGAGCAGTACTTC. Protein product: CASSTGLGNEQYF.

V and J are TRBV4-2 and TRBJ2-7; 7 positions match TRBD2. After removal of 4 bases from V and 7 bases from J, the junction contained 13 bases not matched to a gene. Germline loops: CDR1 LGHNA, CDR2 YNFKEQ. This CDR3 has 15 amino acids. CDR3 residues: CASSRTGGTYNEQYF. In nucleotides, the CDR3 is TGTGCCAGCAGCCGGACCGGGGGGACCTACAATGAGCAGTACTTC.

Regarding this clonotype: Since no conserved phenylalanine or tryptophan closes the CDR3, a read error is the likely cause. V and J are TRBV7-6 and TRBJ1-1, with no clear D. Trimming removed 1 base at V and 2 bases at J, with 11 bases between. Germline V gene data show CDR1 as SGHVS and CDR2 as FNYEAQ. The CDR3 is made up of 15 amino acids. The CDR3 protein is CASSLGAALNTEAFL. CDR3 DNA: TGTGCCAGCAGCTTAGGGGCAGCCCTTAACACTGAAGCTTTCCTT.

This clonotype was observed a few times. The chain combines TRBV12-3 or TRBV12-4 with TRBJ1-2, with TRBD1 as a possible D gene (5 bases). There are 16 residues in the CDR3. The V end was cut by 4 bases, the J end by 0 bases, with 15 bases between. In nucleotides, the CDR3 is TGTGCCAGCAGTTCCGCCCTGACAGCTGCTAACTATGGCTACACCTTC. Amino acids: CASSSALTAANYGYTF.

The rearrangement joins TRBV29-1 to TRBJ2-2; 7 nucleotides match TRBD2. Germline V gene sequence: CDR1 SQVTM, CDR2 ANQGSEA. The CDR3 consists of 13 residues. The J segment lost 4 bases and the V segment lost 8 bases, leaving 7 bases of the junction unmatched. Written as DNA, the CDR3 is TGCAGCTCAGCGGGGATCGGCACCGGGGAGCTGTTTTTT. Protein: CSSAGIGTGELFF.

In its sample, this clonotype was seen many times. The V and J genes are TRBV7-9 and TRBJ1-5, with unresolved D. There are 16 residues in the CDR3. The germline gives CDR1 SEHNR, CDR2 FQNEAQ (reference sequence). V lost 4 bases, J lost 3 bases, and 16 bases lay in between. The CDR3 DNA follows: TGTGCCAGCAGCTCGTCGTATAATGGGATCAATCAGCCCCAGCATTTT. Its translation is CASSSSYNGINQPQHF.

This clonotype was seen only a few times. The V gene is TRBV7-2, the J gene TRBJ2-3; D is undetermined. V lost 5 bases and J 4 bases, leaving 7 bases between the germline ends. CDR1 SGHTA and CDR2 FQGNSA come from the germline V gene. This CDR3 contains 12 residues. CDR3 in amino acids: CASSPPADTQYF. The DNA of the CDR3 is TGTGCCAGCAGCCCCCCCGCAGATACGCAGTATTTT.

This clonotype was counted at least ten times. The gene calls are TRBV12-5 and TRBJ1-6; 11 nucleotides line up with TRBD1. The CDR3 runs 17 residues. Germline CDR1 reads LGHNT; CDR2 reads FRNRAP. J lost 3 bases, V lost 7 bases, and 8 bases had no gene match. The CDR3 sequence: CASAQPGTGGYNSPLHF. The CDR3 region has the DNA TGTGCTAGTGCCCAACCCGGGACAGGGGGCTATAATTCACCCCTCCACTTT.

The rearrangement uses TRBV7-3 and TRBJ1-6; tentatively, D is TRBD1 (6 bases). The CDR3 runs to 15 residues. V was shortened by 1 base and J by 12 bases, with 16 bases between the two germline ends. Germline assignment: CDR1 SGHTA and CDR2 FQGTGA. The CDR3 bases are TGTGCCAGCAGCTTAAATGGACAGCAGAAAGAACCCCTCCACTTT. Its translation is CASSLNGQQKEPLHF.

This clonotype was seen more than once but under ten times. The rearrangement links TRBV7-2 to TRBJ2-1; D is ambiguous. Germline-derived CDR1 and CDR2 are SGHTA and FQGNSA. Trimming took 5 bases from V and 0 from J, leaving 11 bases between them. The CDR3 consists of 15 residues. CDR3 sequence: CASSADVSSYNEQFF. The CDR3, as DNA: TGTGCCAGCAGCGCCGACGTGAGCTCCTACAATGAGCAGTTCTTC.